Sequencing of this T cell receptor (beta chain) was carried out in a study of blood T cell repertoires in COVID-19. Turning to the study itself: The United States, Italy and Spain provided the acute and convalescent COVID-19 samples. PBMCs, B-cell-depleted T cells, or T cells provided the cDNA or gDNA that made up the material.

Per the original methods: Reference gene primer amplification gave nucleated cell count estimates. TCRdb's table, derived via immunoSEQ multiplex PCR, lists solely in-frame clones and lacks some. The V and J calls and clone size come from that table; D and trimming were worked out from the DNA. The repertoire holds some 200,000 clones, with approximately 81% as singletons. The CDR3 is made up of 14 amino acids. Between the trimmed V and J ends, which lost 5 bases and 2 bases, there was a span of 11 bases. From germline, CDR1 is SGHTA and CDR2 FQGNSA. This chain links TRBV7-2 with TRBJ2-3; D remains ambiguous. The sequencing input was peripheral blood. This receptor was identified in a man aged 45-65 years who had recovered from COVID-19. CDR3 in DNA: TGTGCCAGCAGCCAGCGTTCCATCACAGATACGCAGTATTTT. Translation gives CASSQRSITDTQYF.